These T cell receptor beta chains were read from a single sample in a study of cytomegalovirus exposure and HLA in healthy donors. Repertoires were generated with immunoSEQ multiplex PCR, while TCRdb's copy carries only in-frame clones and drops some. In all, the sample yields about 70,000 clones. Source material: PBMCs. Every receptor here comes from a woman under 40 in good health and CMV-seronegative. Each CDR3 is given with its conserved first and last residue. A D gene is named only where the DNA matches it firmly.

d_call: NA
j_call: TRBJ1-5
v_call: TRBV29-1
cdr3_aa: CSVPGHGNQPQHF
cdr3_nt: TGCAGCGTTCCGGGACATGGCAATCAGCCCCAGCATTTT

d_call: NA
j_call: TRBJ2-6
v_call: TRBV7-8
cdr3_aa: CASSDLGRGTSGANVLTF
cdr3_nt: TGTGCCAGCAGCGACCTTGGAAGGGGTACTTCTGGGGCCAACGTCCTGACTTTC

d_call: TRBD2
j_call: TRBJ2-1
v_call: TRBV9
cdr3_aa: CASSVSGRSDEQFF
cdr3_nt: TGTGCCAGCAGCGTTAGCGGGAGGTCGGATGAGCAGTTCTTC

d_call: TRBD1
j_call: TRBJ1-6
v_call: TRBV9
cdr3_aa: CASSVGTGGGSPLHF
cdr3_nt: TGTGCCAGCAGCGTAGGGACAGGGGGCGGGTCACCCCTCCACTTT

d_call: NA
j_call: TRBJ2-7
v_call: TRBV18
cdr3_aa: CASSPKSYEQYF
cdr3_nt: TGTGCCAGCTCACCCAAATCCTACGAGCAGTACTTC

d_call: TRBD2
j_call: TRBJ2-7
v_call: TRBV10-3
cdr3_aa: CAIRESSGGTYEQYF
cdr3_nt: TGTGCCATCAGGGAGTCCAGCGGGGGGACCTACGAGCAGTACTTC

d_call: TRBD1
j_call: TRBJ2-7
v_call: TRBV5-1
cdr3_aa: CASSPGQGMVEQYF
cdr3_nt: TGCGCCAGCAGCCCGGGACAGGGTATGGTCGAGCAGTACTTC

d_call: NA
j_call: TRBJ1-6
v_call: TRBV27
cdr3_aa: CASSWGGGNSPLHF
cdr3_nt: TGTGCCAGCAGTTGGGGGGGTGGTAATTCACCCCTCCACTTT

d_call: TRBD1
j_call: TRBJ1-6
v_call: TRBV30
cdr3_aa: CAWGTGMGNSPLHF
cdr3_nt: TGTGCCTGGGGGACAGGGATGGGTAATTCACCCCTCCACTTT

d_call: TRBD1
j_call: TRBJ1-2
v_call: TRBV18
cdr3_aa: CASAPTGQGGGYGYTF
cdr3_nt: TGTGCCAGCGCACCTACCGGACAGGGCGGGGGCTATGGCTACACCTTC

d_call: TRBD2
j_call: TRBJ2-7
v_call: TRBV27
cdr3_aa: CASGSRASGVLSSYEQYF
cdr3_nt: TGTGCCAGCGGATCCCGGGCTAGCGGGGTCCTTAGCTCCTACGAGCAGTACTTC

d_call: NA
j_call: TRBJ1-3
v_call: TRBV6-5
cdr3_aa: CASSLSPLGNTIYF
cdr3_nt: TGTGCCAGCAGCCTATCACCCCTTGGAAACACCATATATTTT

d_call: NA
j_call: TRBJ2-7
v_call: TRBV6-5
cdr3_aa: CASSYGRVSYEQYF
cdr3_nt: TGTGCCAGCAGTTACGGTCGGGTCTCCTACGAGCAGTACTTC

d_call: TRBD1
j_call: TRBJ1-2
v_call: TRBV10-2
cdr3_aa: CASSEWAGGTYGYTF
cdr3_nt: TGCGCCAGCAGTGAGTGGGCAGGGGGTACCTATGGCTACACCTTC

d_call: NA
j_call: TRBJ2-2
v_call: TRBV28
cdr3_aa: CASSSSDGIGELFF
cdr3_nt: TGTGCCAGCAGTTCCTCAGACGGGATCGGGGAGCTGTTTTTT

d_call: TRBD1
j_call: TRBJ1-4
v_call: TRBV30
cdr3_aa: CAWRGQGRTNEKLFF
cdr3_nt: TGTGCCTGGAGAGGACAGGGTAGGACTAATGAAAAACTGTTTTTT

d_call: NA
j_call: TRBJ2-2
v_call: TRBV6-1
cdr3_aa: CASRVDRINTGELFF
cdr3_nt: TGTGCCAGCAGGGTTGACAGGATCAACACCGGGGAGCTGTTTTTT

d_call: TRBD1
j_call: TRBJ2-7
v_call: TRBV18
cdr3_aa: CASSPGTGDYEQYF
cdr3_nt: TGTGCCAGCTCACCCGGGACAGGGGACTACGAGCAGTACTTC

d_call: NA
j_call: TRBJ1-3
v_call: TRBV9
cdr3_aa: CASSVGEAGNTIYF
cdr3_nt: TGTGCCAGCAGCGTAGGAGAGGCCGGAAACACCATATATTTT

d_call: NA
j_call: TRBJ2-1
v_call: TRBV7-9
cdr3_aa: CASSPRQSNEQFF
cdr3_nt: TGTGCCAGCAGCCCTCGACAGAGCAATGAGCAGTTCTTC

d_call: TRBD1
j_call: TRBJ1-5
v_call: TRBV4-1
cdr3_aa: CASSQGDSLNQPQHF
cdr3_nt: TGCGCCAGCAGCCAGGGGGACAGCCTCAATCAGCCCCAGCATTTT

d_call: TRBD1
j_call: TRBJ1-5
v_call: TRBV2
cdr3_aa: CASTDRGQAQHF
cdr3_nt: TGTGCCAGCACAGACAGGGGCCAGGCCCAGCATTTT

d_call: NA
j_call: TRBJ1-1
v_call: TRBV5-6
cdr3_aa: CASILRGAEAFF
cdr3_nt: TGTGCCAGCATCCTCCGGGGGGCTGAAGCTTTCTTT

d_call: NA
j_call: TRBJ1-2
v_call: TRBV6-1
cdr3_aa: CAYARIGPSSRGYTF
cdr3_nt: TGTGCCTACGCCCGGATCGGTCCGTCTAGTCGGGGCTACACCTTC

d_call: TRBD2
j_call: TRBJ2-7
v_call: TRBV6-6
cdr3_aa: CASSRGTSGGASEQYF
cdr3_nt: TGTGCCAGCAGTCGGGGGACTAGCGGGGGGGCGTCTGAGCAGTACTTC

d_call: NA
j_call: TRBJ2-7
v_call: TRBV27
cdr3_aa: CASFSSAYEQYF
cdr3_nt: TGTGCCAGCTTTTCGAGCGCCTACGAGCAGTACTTC

d_call: TRBD1
j_call: TRBJ1-1
v_call: TRBV28
cdr3_aa: CASSSGQGRTEAFF
cdr3_nt: TGTGCCAGCAGTTCAGGACAGGGTCGGACTGAAGCTTTCTTT

d_call: NA
j_call: TRBJ2-7
v_call: TRBV18
cdr3_aa: CASSPSEAAYEQYF
cdr3_nt: TGTGCCAGCTCACCGTCTGAGGCAGCCTACGAGCAGTACTTC

d_call: NA
j_call: TRBJ2-7
v_call: TRBV7-9
cdr3_aa: CASSKDDRLVSHEQYF
cdr3_nt: TGTGCCAGCAGCAAAGACGACAGACTAGTTTCCCACGAGCAGTACTTC

d_call: TRBD2
j_call: TRBJ2-5
v_call: TRBV11-2
cdr3_aa: CASSLVGSGGETQYF
cdr3_nt: TGTGCCAGCAGCTTAGTAGGTAGCGGGGGAGAGACCCAGTACTTC

d_call: NA
j_call: TRBJ1-2
v_call: TRBV30
cdr3_aa: CAWTRGRGGYTF
cdr3_nt: TGTGCCTGGACCAGGGGACGGGGAGGCTACACCTTC

d_call: TRBD1
j_call: TRBJ2-7
v_call: TRBV5-1
cdr3_aa: CASSLGDSTYEQYF
cdr3_nt: TGCGCCAGCAGCTTAGGGGACAGTACCTACGAGCAGTACTTC

d_call: NA
j_call: TRBJ2-5
v_call: TRBV6-6
cdr3_aa: CASSSENPEETQYF
cdr3_nt: TGTGCCAGCAGTTCCGAAAACCCAGAAGAGACCCAGTACTTC

d_call: TRBD2
j_call: TRBJ2-7
v_call: TRBV6-5
cdr3_aa: CASSYGLAKHEQYF
cdr3_nt: TGTGCCAGCAGTTACGGACTAGCGAAACACGAGCAGTACTTC

d_call: NA
j_call: TRBJ2-1
v_call: TRBV5-1
cdr3_aa: CASSLLAYNEQFF
cdr3_nt: TGCGCCAGCAGCTTATTAGCTTACAATGAGCAGTTCTTC

d_call: NA
j_call: TRBJ1-1
v_call: TRBV6-6
cdr3_aa: CASSYSQGFTEAFF
cdr3_nt: TGTGCCAGCAGTTACTCTCAGGGGTTCACTGAAGCTTTCTTT

d_call: TRBD1
j_call: TRBJ2-2
v_call: TRBV6-5
cdr3_aa: CASNSGDSGELFF
cdr3_nt: TGTGCCAGCAACTCAGGGGACAGCGGGGAGCTGTTTTTT

d_call: TRBD1
j_call: TRBJ1-2
v_call: TRBV20-1
cdr3_aa: CSAVGGQGDTF
cdr3_nt: TGCAGTGCTGTGGGAGGACAGGGAGACACCTTC

d_call: TRBD2
j_call: TRBJ2-2
v_call: TRBV6-6
cdr3_aa: CATRGGGTGELFF
cdr3_nt: TGTGCCACCCGCGGGGGGGGCACCGGGGAGCTGTTTTTT

d_call: NA
j_call: TRBJ2-7
v_call: TRBV4-1
cdr3_aa: CASSQEREGYEQYF
cdr3_nt: TGCGCCAGCAGCCAAGAGAGGGAAGGCTACGAGCAGTACTTC

d_call: NA
j_call: TRBJ1-5
v_call: TRBV10-2
cdr3_aa: CASIRDQPQHF
cdr3_nt: TGCGCCAGCATACGGGATCAGCCCCAGCATTTT

d_call: NA
j_call: TRBJ2-1
v_call: TRBV7-9
cdr3_aa: CASSLWVVGTPNNEQFF
cdr3_nt: TGTGCCAGCAGCTTATGGGTAGTGGGGACACCAAACAATGAGCAGTTCTTC

d_call: TRBD1
j_call: TRBJ1-5
v_call: TRBV6-6
cdr3_aa: CASSLQGANNQPQHF
cdr3_nt: TGTGCCAGCAGTTTACAGGGGGCCAACAATCAGCCCCAGCATTTT

d_call: TRBD1
j_call: TRBJ2-7
v_call: TRBV7-3
cdr3_aa: CASSLSGTGMVYEQYF
cdr3_nt: TGTGCCAGCAGCTTATCCGGGACAGGGATGGTCTACGAGCAGTACTTC

d_call: NA
j_call: TRBJ1-4
v_call: TRBV18
cdr3_aa: CASSPGFGQGREKLFF
cdr3_nt: TGTGCCAGCTCACCGGGGTTCGGGCAGGGTCGCGAAAAACTGTTTTTT

d_call: NA
j_call: TRBJ1-1
v_call: TRBV4-1
cdr3_aa: CASSLEGRPNTEAFF
cdr3_nt: TGCGCCAGCAGCCTGGAAGGCAGGCCCAACACTGAAGCTTTCTTT

d_call: NA
j_call: TRBJ1-4
v_call: TRBV28
cdr3_aa: CASSSLGWTAEGEKLFF
cdr3_nt: TGTGCTAGCAGTTCCCTGGGATGGACAGCCGAGGGCGAAAAACTGTTTTTT

d_call: TRBD2
j_call: TRBJ2-7
v_call: TRBV2
cdr3_aa: CASSPTSGTPYEQYF
cdr3_nt: TGTGCCAGCAGTCCAACCAGCGGGACCCCATACGAGCAGTACTTC

d_call: NA
j_call: TRBJ2-3
v_call: TRBV4-1
cdr3_aa: CASSQAGTDTQYF
cdr3_nt: TGCGCCAGCAGCCAAGCGGGAACAGATACGCAGTATTTT

d_call: NA
j_call: TRBJ2-1
v_call: TRBV27
cdr3_aa: CASSLYSYRSSYNEQFF
cdr3_nt: TGTGCCAGCAGTTTATATTCGTACAGGAGCTCCTACAATGAGCAGTTCTTC

d_call: TRBD1
j_call: TRBJ1-2
v_call: TRBV6-5
cdr3_aa: CATTGDREHGYTF
cdr3_nt: TGTGCCACCACTGGGGACAGGGAACATGGCTACACCTTC

d_call: NA
j_call: TRBJ2-7
v_call: TRBV7-2
cdr3_aa: CASSTTVFSYEQYF
cdr3_nt: TGTGCCAGCAGCACGACAGTTTTCTCCTACGAGCAGTACTTC